This T cell receptor beta chain was found in a study of blood T cell repertoires in COVID-19. Whole-study context: Italy, Spain and the United States were the sources of the convalescent and acute COVID-19 samples. The cDNA or gDNA used as material had been derived from T cells, B-cell-depleted T cells, or PBMCs.

Authors' data handling: Amplifying reference gene primers gave estimates of nucleated cell counts. Clones were sequenced by immunoSEQ multiplex PCR, and TCRdb holds only the in-frame ones, with some missing. The V and J calls and clone size were taken over from that table, and D and trimming were inferred from the DNA. The sample yields a few hundred thousand clones, 65% to 85% seen once. The CDR3 sequence is 14 residues long. V lost 4 bases and J 4 bases, leaving 13 bases between the germline ends. Germline values: CDR1 MNHEY, CDR2 SVGAGI. Only one count was recorded for this clone. The specimen sequenced was peripheral blood. This rearrangement joins TRBV6-5 to TRBJ1-1; D may be TRBD1 (5 bases). The receptor comes from a woman aged 50 to 60 with acute or convalescent COVID-19. The chain's CDR3 is CASSFTRVSTEAFF. The CDR3 region has the DNA TGTGCCAGCAGTTTCACCAGGGTGAGCACTGAAGCTTTCTTT.